This T cell receptor beta chain was documented in a study of cytomegalovirus exposure and HLA in healthy donors. Study results and caveats: In an earlier analysis, in roughly 580 donors, most V segments appeared productive either ~90% or ~30% of the time. Rarity held for most TCR sequences, but there were some public TCRs that occurred in many donors. Analysis performed later found 16,951 TCR beta sequences associated with HLA alleles at 0.05 false discovery rate.

The PCR contained 60 Vbeta and 13 Jbeta primers. Assay used: immunoSEQ multiplex PCR; TCRdb lists only in-frame clones, some missing. Among about 140,000 clones listed, nearly 70% were seen once. A few counts support this clone. What it binds is unknown. The CDR3 runs to 15 residues. Looked up from germline, CDR1 is LNHDA and CDR2 is SQIVND (reference sequence). The V gene end was trimmed by 5 bases and the J gene end by 5 bases; junction bases not matched to a gene: 10. Sequenced: PBMCs. The chain links TRBV19 to TRBJ2-5, with 8 bases fitting TRBD1. The clonotype originates from a man aged 25 to 45 in good health and CMV-seropositive. The CDR3 region is CASSSRGRGFETQYF. CDR3 nucleotides: TGTGCCAGTAGTTCCAGGGGGCGCGGTTTTGAGACCCAGTACTTC.